This entry lists 19 T cell receptor beta chains sequenced from one sample in a study of blood T cell repertoires in COVID-19. Sequenced by immunoSEQ multiplex PCR; TCRdb stores in-frame clones only, minus some. The table shows 100,000 to 150,000 clones, with around four fifths occurring only once. Source material: peripheral blood. Receptors originate from a man between 60 and 75 years old with acute or convalescent COVID-19.

The genes are TRBV7-9 and TRBJ1-2; the D gene is possibly TRBD1 (5 bases). V was trimmed by 5 bases and J by 1 base, leaving 8 bases between them. Germline V lookup: CDR1 SEHNR, CDR2 FQNEAQ (reference sequence). The CDR3 runs 13 residues. CDR3 loop: CASSTTVNYGYTF. The CDR3 DNA follows: TGTGCCAGCAGCACGACAGTTAACTATGGCTACACCTTC.

This clone was seen a single time. The genes are TRBV6-6 and TRBJ1-2; 10 bases fit TRBD1. Germline V CDR1 and CDR2: MNHNY, SVGAGI (reference sequence). The CDR3 totals 15 residues. V dropped 4 bases and J dropped 5; count of bases not matched to a gene: 7. The CDR3 loop reads CASSSRDRGGYGYTF. CDR3 nucleotides: TGTGCCAGCAGTTCACGGGACAGGGGCGGATATGGCTACACCTTC.

This sequence joins TRBV24-1 and TRBJ1-5; D gene ambiguous. The V gene lost 0 bases and the J gene lost 7 bases, with 3 bases spanning the gap. The CDR3 has 12 residues. Germline values: CDR1 KGHDR, CDR2 SFDVKD. This CDR3 reads CATSDLGQPQHF. For the CDR3, the DNA is TGTGCCACCAGTGATTTGGGCCAGCCCCAGCATTTT.

CDR3 nucleotides: TGTGCCAGCAGCCCCGCGGGACAGGGGGTTGGCGAGCAGTACTTC. It is translated as CASSPAGQGVGEQYF. The chain uses TRBV3-1 (or the pseudogene TRBV3-2) and TRBJ2-7; TRBD1 matches at 11 bases. The trim removed 4 bases at V and 6 bases at J, leaving 8 bases unmatched. The germline gives CDR1 LGHDT, CDR2 YNNKEL (reference sequence). The length of the CDR3 is 15 residues.

This clone was seen only once. The chain carries TRBV2 and TRBJ1-1, with D maybe TRBD1 (5 bases). Trimming shortened V by 7 bases and J by 3 bases, and 12 bases separated the two germline ends. The V gene's germline CDR1 is SNHLY and CDR2 FYNNEI. The CDR3 runs 13 residues. CDR3 amino acids: CASIAGIYTEAFF. The DNA for the CDR3 is TGTGCCAGCATTGCAGGGATTTACACTGAAGCTTTCTTT.

The rearrangement joins TRBV3-1 (or the pseudogene TRBV3-2) to TRBJ1-2; 11 positions agree with TRBD1. The J segment lost 3 bases and the V segment lost 4 bases, leaving 4 bases of the junction unmatched. This CDR3 has 15 residues. The germline V gene encodes CDR1 LGHDT and CDR2 YNNKEL (reference sequence). CDR3 region: CASSPGTGGDYGYTF. DNA of the CDR3: TGTGCCAGCAGCCCCGGGACAGGGGGTGACTATGGCTACACCTTC.

The chain combines TRBV10-1 with TRBJ1-4; 8 bases match TRBD1. This CDR3 has 14 residues. J was trimmed by 7 bases and V by 8 bases; bases with no gene match: 9. Germline V lookup: CDR1 WNHNN, CDR2 SYGVQD (reference sequence). Here the CDR3 DNA reads TGCGCCAGCGCTTCGGGACAGGAGGGTGAAAAACTGTTTTTT. It is translated as CASASGQEGEKLFF.

V gene TRBV25-1 combines with J gene TRBJ2-3, with 10 bases that match TRBD2. After removal of 4 bases from V and 7 bases from J, the junction contained 8 bases not matched to a gene. The CDR3 spans 15 residues. Per the germline V gene, CDR1 is MGHDK and CDR2 is SYGVNS. CDR3: CASSASGRERYTQYF. The CDR3 DNA follows: TGTGCCAGCAGTGCTAGCGGGAGAGAGAGATATACGCAGTATTTT.

A few counts support this clone. The rearrangement joins TRBV4-2 to TRBJ1-2, with a possible D match to TRBD1 (6 bases). Between the trimmed V and J ends, which lost 1 base and 10 bases, there was a span of 13 bases. CDR3 length equals 13 residues. Germline lookup yields CDR1 LGHNA and CDR2 YNFKEQ. CDR3 protein: CASSQGNREYYTF. CDR3 DNA sequence: TGTGCCAGCAGCCAAGGCAACAGGGAATACTACACCTTC.

The V call is TRBV3-1 (or the pseudogene TRBV3-2), the J call TRBJ2-5; 9 bases are shared with TRBD2. The CDR3 is 17 amino acids. The trim removed 1 base at V and 4 bases at J, leaving 10 bases unmatched. From germline, CDR1 is LGHDT and CDR2 YNNKEL (reference sequence). The CDR3 protein is CASSQGGGRAGRETQYF. The CDR3 coding sequence is TGTGCCAGCAGCCAAGGAGGCGGGAGGGCCGGGAGAGAGACCCAGTACTTC.

The chain employs TRBV6-5 and TRBJ1-3, with D possibly being TRBD1 (6 bases). Germline V lookup: CDR1 MNHEY, CDR2 SVGAGI. CDR3 length: 13 residues. Trimming stripped 10 bases from V and 2 bases from J, with 12 bases between. The CDR3 loop reads CAIATGTGNTIYF. In DNA, the CDR3 is TGTGCCATCGCCACAGGGACTGGAAACACCATATATTTT.

This clone was detected only a few times. This chain uses TRBV6-5 with TRBJ1-2, with a weak D call TRBD1 (5 bases). Germline V CDR1 and CDR2: MNHEY, SVGAGI. There are 12 residues in the CDR3. V lost 6 bases and J 4 bases, leaving 9 bases between the germline ends. CDR3 DNA sequence: TGTGCCAGCAGAGACAGCAGCTATGGCTACACCTTC. Amino acid sequence: CASRDSSYGYTF.

The V and J genes are TRBV30 and TRBJ2-1; no definite D call. V lost 1 base to trimming and J lost 7 bases, with 5 bases between them. This CDR3 is 11 amino acids long. Per the germline V gene, CDR1 is GTSNPN and CDR2 is SVGIG (reference sequence). The CDR3 nucleotides read TGTGCCTGGAGTGCGTTAAATGAGCAGTTCTTC. Its protein product is CAWSALNEQFF.

J is TRBJ1-1 and V is TRBV11-2, with 8 bases lining up with TRBD1. This CDR3 is 15 amino acids long. Germline trimming cut 4 bases from V and 2 bases from J; bases unmatched to any gene: 6. Germline values: CDR1 SGHAT, CDR2 FQNNGV. The chain's CDR3 is CASSYGQGANTEAFF. DNA of the CDR3: TGTGCCAGCAGCTATGGCCAGGGGGCTAACACTGAAGCTTTCTTT.

This rearrangement joins TRBV27 to TRBJ2-1, with 8 bases lining up with TRBD2. Germline CDR1 and CDR2: MNHEY and SMNVEV (reference sequence). The CDR3 is made up of 14 amino acids. V trimming: 4 bases; J trimming: 4 bases; junction bases outside the gene matches: 3. The CDR3 reads CASSWTSQYNEQFF. The CDR3 coding sequence is TGTGCCAGCAGTTGGACTAGCCAATACAATGAGCAGTTCTTC.

The chain joins TRBV30 to TRBJ1-1, with a possible D match to TRBD1 (6 bases). CDR3 length: 16 residues. Germline V CDR1 and CDR2: GTSNPN, SVGIG (reference sequence). Trimming took off 3 bases at V and 5 bases at J, with 22 bases between the two ends. The DNA of the CDR3 is TGTGCCTGGAGCACTTCAGGGGCGCGCTGGGGGACTGAAGCTTTCTTT. This gives the protein CAWSTSGARWGTEAFF.

The chain links TRBV7-6 to TRBJ1-1; no reliable D call. Germline values: CDR1 SGHVS, CDR2 FNYEAQ. The CDR3 is 14 amino acids. Trimming cost V 0 bases and J 5 bases, with 10 bases left between them. The DNA for the CDR3 is TGTGCCAGCAGCTTAGCGTCGGCGGATACTGAAGCTTTCTTT. Protein product: CASSLASADTEAFF.

The DNA of the CDR3 is TGTGCCAGCAGCCTTTGGACAGACACTAATTCACCCCTCCACTTT. Amino acid sequence: CASSLWTDTNSPLHF. The chain recombines TRBV7-2 with TRBJ1-6, with D tentatively TRBD1 (6 bases). V gave up 5 bases and J gave up 6 bases, with 14 bases separating them. Germline V lookup: CDR1 SGHTA, CDR2 FQGNSA. This CDR3 comprises 15 residues.

V gene TRBV11-3 combines with J gene TRBJ2-2; weak D call: TRBD2 (7 bases). Germline lookup yields CDR1 SGHNT and CDR2 YENEEA. The V end was cut by 1 base, the J end by 7 bases, with 19 bases between. The length of the CDR3 is 17 residues. Written as DNA, the CDR3 is TGTGCCAGCAGCTTAGTAGCTTGGGGGGGCCGAGGCGGGGAGCTGTTTTTT. It encodes CASSLVAWGGRGGELFF.